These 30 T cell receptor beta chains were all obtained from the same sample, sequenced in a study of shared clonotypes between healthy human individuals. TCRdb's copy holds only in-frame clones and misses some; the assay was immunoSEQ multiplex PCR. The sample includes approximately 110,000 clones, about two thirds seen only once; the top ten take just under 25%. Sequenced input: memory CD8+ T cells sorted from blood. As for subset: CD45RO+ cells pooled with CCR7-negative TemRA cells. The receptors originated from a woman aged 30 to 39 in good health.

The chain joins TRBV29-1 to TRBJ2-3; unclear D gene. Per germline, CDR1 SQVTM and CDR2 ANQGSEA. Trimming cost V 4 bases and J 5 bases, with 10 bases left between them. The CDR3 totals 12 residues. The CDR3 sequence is CSVAREGDTQYF. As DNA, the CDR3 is TGCAGCGTTGCGCGTGAAGGAGATACGCAGTATTTT.

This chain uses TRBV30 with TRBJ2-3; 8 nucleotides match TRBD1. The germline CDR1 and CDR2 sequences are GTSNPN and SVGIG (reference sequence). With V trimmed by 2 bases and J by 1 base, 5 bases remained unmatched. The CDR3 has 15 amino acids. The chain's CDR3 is CAWSRRGQGTDTQYF. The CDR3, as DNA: TGTGCCTGGAGTAGGCGGGGACAGGGCACAGATACGCAGTATTTT.

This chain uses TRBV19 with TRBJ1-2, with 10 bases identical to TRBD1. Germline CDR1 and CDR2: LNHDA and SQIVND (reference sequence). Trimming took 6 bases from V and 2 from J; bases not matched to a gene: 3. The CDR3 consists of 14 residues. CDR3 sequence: CASSRQGANYGYTF. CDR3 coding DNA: TGTGCCAGTAGCAGACAGGGGGCGAACTATGGCTACACCTTC.

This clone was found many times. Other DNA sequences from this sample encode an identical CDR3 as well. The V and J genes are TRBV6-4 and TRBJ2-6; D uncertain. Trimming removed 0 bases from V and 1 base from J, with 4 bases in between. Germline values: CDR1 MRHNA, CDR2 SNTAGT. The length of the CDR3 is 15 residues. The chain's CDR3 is CASSDSRSGANVLTF. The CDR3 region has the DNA TGTGCCAGCAGTGACTCGAGGTCTGGGGCCAACGTCCTGACTTTC.

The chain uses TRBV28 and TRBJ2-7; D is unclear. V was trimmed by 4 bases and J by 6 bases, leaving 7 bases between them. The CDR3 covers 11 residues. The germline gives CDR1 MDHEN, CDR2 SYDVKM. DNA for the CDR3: TGTGCCAGCAGTTCCCCCCGCGAGCAGTACTTC. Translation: CASSSPREQYF. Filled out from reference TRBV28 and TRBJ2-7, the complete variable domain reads DVKVTQSSRYLVKRTGEKVFLECVQDMDHENMFWYRQDPGLGLRLIYFSYDVKMKEKGDIPEGYSVSREKKERFSLILESASTNQTSMYLCASSSPREQYFGPGTRLTVT.

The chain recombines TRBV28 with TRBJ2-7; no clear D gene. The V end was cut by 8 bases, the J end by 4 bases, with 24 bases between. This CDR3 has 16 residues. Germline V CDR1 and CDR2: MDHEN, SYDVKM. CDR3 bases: TGTGCCAGCTCAAATGCTGCTCTCCTCTCGGTATACGAGCAGTACTTC. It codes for CASSNAALLSVYEQYF.

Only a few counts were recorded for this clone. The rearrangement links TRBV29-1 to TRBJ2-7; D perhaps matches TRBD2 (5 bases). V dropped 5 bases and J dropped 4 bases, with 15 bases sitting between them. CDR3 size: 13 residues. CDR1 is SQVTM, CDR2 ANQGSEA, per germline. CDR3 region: CSVCSGEWYEQYF. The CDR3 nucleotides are TGCAGCGTTTGTTCCGGGGAATGGTACGAGCAGTACTTC.

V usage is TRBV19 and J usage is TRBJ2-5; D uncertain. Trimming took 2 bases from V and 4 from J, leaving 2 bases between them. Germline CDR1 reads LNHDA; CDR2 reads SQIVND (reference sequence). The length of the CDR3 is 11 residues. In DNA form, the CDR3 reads TGTGCCAGTAGTATAAGAGAGACCCAGTACTTC. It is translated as CASSIRETQYF.

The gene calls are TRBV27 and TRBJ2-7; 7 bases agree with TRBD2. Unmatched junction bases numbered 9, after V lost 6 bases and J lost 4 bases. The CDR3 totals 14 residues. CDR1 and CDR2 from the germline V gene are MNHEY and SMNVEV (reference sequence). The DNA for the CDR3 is TGTGCCAGCAGCCTTGACGGGAGGTGGTACGAGCAGTACTTC. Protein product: CASSLDGRWYEQYF.

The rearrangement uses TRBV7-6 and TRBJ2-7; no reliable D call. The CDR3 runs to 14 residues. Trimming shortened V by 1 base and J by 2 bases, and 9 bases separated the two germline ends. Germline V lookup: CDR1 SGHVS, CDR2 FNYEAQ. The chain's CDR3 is CASSLGNYTYEQYF. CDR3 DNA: TGTGCCAGCAGCTTAGGGAATTACACCTACGAGCAGTACTTC. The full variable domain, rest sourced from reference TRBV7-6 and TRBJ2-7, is GAGVSQSPRYKVTKRGQDVALRCDPISGHVSLYWYRQALGQGPEFLTYFNYEAQQDKSGLPNDRFSAERPEGSISTLTIQRTEQRDSAMYRCASSLGNYTYEQYFGPGTRLTVT.

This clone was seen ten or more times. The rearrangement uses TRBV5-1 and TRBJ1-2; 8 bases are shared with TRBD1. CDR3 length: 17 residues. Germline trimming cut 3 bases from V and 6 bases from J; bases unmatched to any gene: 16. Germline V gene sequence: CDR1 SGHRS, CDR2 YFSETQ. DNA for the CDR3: TGCGCCAGCAGCTCGGACCGGGACAGGCCTCAGGGGGATGGCTACACCTTC. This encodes CASSSDRDRPQGDGYTF.

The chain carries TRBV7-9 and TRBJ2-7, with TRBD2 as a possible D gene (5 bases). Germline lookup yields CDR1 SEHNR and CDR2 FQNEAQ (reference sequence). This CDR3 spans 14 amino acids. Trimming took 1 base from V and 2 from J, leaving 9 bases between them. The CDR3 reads CASSLGDGTYEQYF. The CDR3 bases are TGTGCCAGCAGCTTAGGTGACGGGACCTACGAGCAGTACTTC.

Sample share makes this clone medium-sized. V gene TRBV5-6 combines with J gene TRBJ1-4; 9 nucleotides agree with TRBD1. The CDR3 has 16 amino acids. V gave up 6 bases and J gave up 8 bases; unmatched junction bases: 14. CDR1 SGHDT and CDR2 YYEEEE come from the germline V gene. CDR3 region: CASTRSTGGKDEKLFF. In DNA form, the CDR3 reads TGTGCCAGCACCAGATCGACAGGGGGTAAAGACGAAAAACTGTTTTTT.

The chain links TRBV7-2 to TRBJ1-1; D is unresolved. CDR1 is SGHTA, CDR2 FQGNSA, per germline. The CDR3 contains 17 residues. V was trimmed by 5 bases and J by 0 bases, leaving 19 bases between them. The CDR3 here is CASSRTALTLMNTEAFF. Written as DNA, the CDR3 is TGTGCCAGCAGCAGGACCGCCCTCACTCTAATGAACACTGAAGCTTTCTTT.

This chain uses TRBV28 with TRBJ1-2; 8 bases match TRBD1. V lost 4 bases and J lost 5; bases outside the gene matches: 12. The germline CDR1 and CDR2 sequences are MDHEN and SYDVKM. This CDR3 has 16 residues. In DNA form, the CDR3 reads TGTGCCAGCAGTTATGGGCCGTTGACAGGGGCTTATGGCTACACCTTC. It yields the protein CASSYGPLTGAYGYTF.

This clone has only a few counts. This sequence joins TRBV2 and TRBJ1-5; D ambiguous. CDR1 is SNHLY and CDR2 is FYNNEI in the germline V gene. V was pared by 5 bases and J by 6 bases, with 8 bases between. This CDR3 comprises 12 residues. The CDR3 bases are TGTGCCAGCAGTCCTGAAGGTCAGCCCCAGCATTTT. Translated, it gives CASSPEGQPQHF.

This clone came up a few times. The CDR3: CASSLTATQGTEAFF. The CDR3 DNA follows: TGCGCCAGCAGCCTCACCGCTACTCAGGGGACTGAAGCTTTCTTT. The V call is TRBV4-1, the J call TRBJ1-1, with D maybe TRBD1 (6 bases). V was clipped by 4 bases and J by 5 bases, with 17 bases between them. This CDR3 has 15 amino acids. In germline, CDR1 is MGHRA, CDR2 YSYEKL.

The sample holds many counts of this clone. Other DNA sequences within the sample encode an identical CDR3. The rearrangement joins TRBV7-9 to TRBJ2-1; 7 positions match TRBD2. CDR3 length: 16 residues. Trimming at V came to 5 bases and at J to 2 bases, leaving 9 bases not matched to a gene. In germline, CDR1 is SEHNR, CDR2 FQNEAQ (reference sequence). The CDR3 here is CASSPRGGSAYNEQFF. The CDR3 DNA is TGTGCCAGCAGCCCCCGGGGCGGGAGCGCCTACAATGAGCAGTTCTTC.

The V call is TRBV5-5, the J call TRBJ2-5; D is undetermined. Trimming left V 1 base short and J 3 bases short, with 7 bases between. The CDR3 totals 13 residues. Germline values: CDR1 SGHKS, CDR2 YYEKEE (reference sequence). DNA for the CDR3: TGTGCCAGCAGCTTGTTGGGAAAAGAGACCCAGTACTTC. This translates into CASSLLGKETQYF.

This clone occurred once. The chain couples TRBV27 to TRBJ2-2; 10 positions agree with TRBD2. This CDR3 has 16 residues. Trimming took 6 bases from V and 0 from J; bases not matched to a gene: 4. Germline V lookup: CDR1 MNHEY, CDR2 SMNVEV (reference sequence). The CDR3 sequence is CASRISGRTNTGELFF. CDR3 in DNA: TGTGCCAGCAGGATTAGCGGGAGGACGAACACCGGGGAGCTGTTTTTT.

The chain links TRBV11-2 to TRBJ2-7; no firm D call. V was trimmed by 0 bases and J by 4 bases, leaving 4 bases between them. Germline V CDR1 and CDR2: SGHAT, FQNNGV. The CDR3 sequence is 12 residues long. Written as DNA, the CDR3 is TGTGCCAGCAGCTTAGATAGATACGAGCAGTACTTC. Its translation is CASSLDRYEQYF.

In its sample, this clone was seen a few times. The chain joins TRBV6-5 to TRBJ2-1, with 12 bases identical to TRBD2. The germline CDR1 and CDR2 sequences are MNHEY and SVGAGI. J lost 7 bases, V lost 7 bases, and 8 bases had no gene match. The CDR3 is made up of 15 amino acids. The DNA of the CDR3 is TGTGCCAGCAATGACCTAGCGGGAGGGCCGAATGAGCAGTTCTTC. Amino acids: CASNDLAGGPNEQFF.

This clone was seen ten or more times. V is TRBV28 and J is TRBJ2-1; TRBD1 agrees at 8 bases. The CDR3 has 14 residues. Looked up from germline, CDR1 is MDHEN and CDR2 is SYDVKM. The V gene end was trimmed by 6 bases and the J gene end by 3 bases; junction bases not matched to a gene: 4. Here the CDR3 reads CASSQGQDYNEQFF. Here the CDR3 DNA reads TGTGCCAGCAGCCAGGGACAGGACTACAATGAGCAGTTCTTC.

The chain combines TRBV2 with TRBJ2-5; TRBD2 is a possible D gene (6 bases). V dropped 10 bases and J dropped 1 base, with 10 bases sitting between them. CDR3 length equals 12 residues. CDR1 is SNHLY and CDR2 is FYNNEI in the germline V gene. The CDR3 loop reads CATGTFQETQYF. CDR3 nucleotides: TGTGCCACCGGGACTTTCCAAGAGACCCAGTACTTC.

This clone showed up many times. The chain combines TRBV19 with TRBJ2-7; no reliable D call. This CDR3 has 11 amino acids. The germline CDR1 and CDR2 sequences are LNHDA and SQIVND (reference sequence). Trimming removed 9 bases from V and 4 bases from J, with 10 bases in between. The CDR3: CASSSSYEQYF. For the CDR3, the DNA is TGTGCCAGCTCTTCTTCATACGAGCAGTACTTC.

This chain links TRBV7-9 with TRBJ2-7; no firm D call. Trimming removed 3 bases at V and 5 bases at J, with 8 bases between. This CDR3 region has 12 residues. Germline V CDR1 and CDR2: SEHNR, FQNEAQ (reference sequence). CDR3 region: CASSLFTDEQYF. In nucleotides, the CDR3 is TGTGCCAGCAGCTTGTTTACGGACGAGCAGTACTTC.

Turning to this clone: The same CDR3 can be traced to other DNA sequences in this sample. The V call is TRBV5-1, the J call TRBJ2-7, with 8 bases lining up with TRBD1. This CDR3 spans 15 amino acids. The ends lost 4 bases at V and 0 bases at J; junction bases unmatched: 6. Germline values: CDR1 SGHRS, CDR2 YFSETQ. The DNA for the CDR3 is TGCGCCAGCAGCGATCGGACAGGGAGCTCCTACGAGCAGTACTTC. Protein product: CASSDRTGSSYEQYF.

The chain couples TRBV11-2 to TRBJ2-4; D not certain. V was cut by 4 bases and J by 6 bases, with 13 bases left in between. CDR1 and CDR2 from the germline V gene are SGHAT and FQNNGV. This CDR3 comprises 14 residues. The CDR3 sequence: CASSSLSHGNIQYF. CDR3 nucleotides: TGTGCCAGCAGCTCCCTATCGCACGGAAACATTCAGTACTTC.

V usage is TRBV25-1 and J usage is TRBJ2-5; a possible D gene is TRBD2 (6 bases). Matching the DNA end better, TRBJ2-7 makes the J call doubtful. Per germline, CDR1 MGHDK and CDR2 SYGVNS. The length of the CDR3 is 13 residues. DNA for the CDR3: TGTGCCAGCAGCTCAAACGTAGCGGACGAGCAGTACTTC. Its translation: CASSSNVADEQYF.

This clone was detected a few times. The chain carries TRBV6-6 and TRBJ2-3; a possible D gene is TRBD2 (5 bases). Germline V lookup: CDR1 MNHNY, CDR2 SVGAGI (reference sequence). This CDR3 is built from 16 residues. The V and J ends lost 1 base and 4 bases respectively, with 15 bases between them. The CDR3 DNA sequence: TGTGCCAGCAGTTACTTCGGAGTTACTAGGTCAGATACGCAGTATTTT. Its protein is CASSYFGVTRSDTQYF.